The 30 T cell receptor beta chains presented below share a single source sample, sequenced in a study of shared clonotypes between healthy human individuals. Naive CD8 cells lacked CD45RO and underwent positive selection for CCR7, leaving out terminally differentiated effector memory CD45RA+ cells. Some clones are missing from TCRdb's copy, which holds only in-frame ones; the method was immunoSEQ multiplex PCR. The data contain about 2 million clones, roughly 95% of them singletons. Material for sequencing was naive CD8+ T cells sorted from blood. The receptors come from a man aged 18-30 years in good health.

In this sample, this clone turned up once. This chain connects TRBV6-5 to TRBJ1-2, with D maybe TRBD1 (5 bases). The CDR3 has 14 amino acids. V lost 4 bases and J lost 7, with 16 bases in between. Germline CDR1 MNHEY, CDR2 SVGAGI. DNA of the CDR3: TGTGCCAGCAGTTCAGTAGGGACTTATAGTGGCTACACCTTC. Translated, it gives CASSSVGTYSGYTF.

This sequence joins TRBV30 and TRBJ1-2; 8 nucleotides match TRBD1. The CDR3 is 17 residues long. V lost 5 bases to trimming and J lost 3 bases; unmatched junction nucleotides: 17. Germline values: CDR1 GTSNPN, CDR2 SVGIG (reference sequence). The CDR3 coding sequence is TGTGCCTGGGAGGGCCGCCTTTTGGACAGGGACGACTATGGCTACACCTTC. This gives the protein CAWEGRLLDRDDYGYTF.

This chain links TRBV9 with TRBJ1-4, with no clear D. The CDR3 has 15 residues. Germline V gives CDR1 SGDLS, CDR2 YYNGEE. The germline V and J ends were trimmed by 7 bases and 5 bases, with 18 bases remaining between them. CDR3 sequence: CASSLGRGSNEKLFF. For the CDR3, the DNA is TGTGCCAGCTCCTTAGGGAGAGGGTCGAATGAAAAACTGTTTTTT.

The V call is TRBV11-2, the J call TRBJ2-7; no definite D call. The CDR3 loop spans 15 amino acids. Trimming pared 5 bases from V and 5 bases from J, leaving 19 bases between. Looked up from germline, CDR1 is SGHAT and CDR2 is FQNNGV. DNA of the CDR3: TGTGCCAGCAGCCAGGAATATGGGGTTCCCGACGAGCAGTACTTC. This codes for CASSQEYGVPDEQYF.

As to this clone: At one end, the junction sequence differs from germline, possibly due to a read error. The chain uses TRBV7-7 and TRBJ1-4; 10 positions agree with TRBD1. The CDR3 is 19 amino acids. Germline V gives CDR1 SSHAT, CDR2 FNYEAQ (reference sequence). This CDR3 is CASSLGSLVWDRGNEKLFF. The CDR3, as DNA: TGTGCTAGCAGCTTAGGTTCGCTAGTTTGGGACAGGGGAAATGAAAAACTGTTTTTT.

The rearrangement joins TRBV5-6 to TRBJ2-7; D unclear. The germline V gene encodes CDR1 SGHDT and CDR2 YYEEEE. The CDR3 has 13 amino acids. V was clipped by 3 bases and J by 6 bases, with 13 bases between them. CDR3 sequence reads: CASSSSHGREQYF. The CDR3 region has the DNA TGTGCCAGCAGCTCATCGCATGGTCGCGAGCAGTACTTC.

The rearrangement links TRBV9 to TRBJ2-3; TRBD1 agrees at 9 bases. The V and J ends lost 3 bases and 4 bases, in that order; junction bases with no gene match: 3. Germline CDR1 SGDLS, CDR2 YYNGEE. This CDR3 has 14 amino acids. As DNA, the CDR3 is TGTGCCAGCAGCGCCTGGACAGGGGCAGATACGCAGTATTTT. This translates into CASSAWTGADTQYF.

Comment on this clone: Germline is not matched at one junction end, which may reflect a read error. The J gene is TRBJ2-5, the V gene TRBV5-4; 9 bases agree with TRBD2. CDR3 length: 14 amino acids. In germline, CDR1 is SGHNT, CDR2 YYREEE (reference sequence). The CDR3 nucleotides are TGTGCCAGCAGCTGGCGGGGGGGGCAAGGGACCCAGTACTTC. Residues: CASSWRGGQGTQYF.

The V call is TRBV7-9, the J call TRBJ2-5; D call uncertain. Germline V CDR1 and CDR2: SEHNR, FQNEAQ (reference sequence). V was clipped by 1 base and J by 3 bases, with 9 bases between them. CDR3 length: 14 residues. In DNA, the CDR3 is TGTGCCAGCAGCTTAGATACTAACAAAGAGACCCAGTACTTC. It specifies CASSLDTNKETQYF.

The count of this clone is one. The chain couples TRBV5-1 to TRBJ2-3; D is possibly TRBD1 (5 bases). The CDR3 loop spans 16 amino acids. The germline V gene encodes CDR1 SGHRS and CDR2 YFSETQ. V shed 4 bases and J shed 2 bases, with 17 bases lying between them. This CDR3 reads CASSNIGVWDTDTQYF. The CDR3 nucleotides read TGCGCCAGCAGCAACATAGGGGTGTGGGACACAGATACGCAGTATTTT.

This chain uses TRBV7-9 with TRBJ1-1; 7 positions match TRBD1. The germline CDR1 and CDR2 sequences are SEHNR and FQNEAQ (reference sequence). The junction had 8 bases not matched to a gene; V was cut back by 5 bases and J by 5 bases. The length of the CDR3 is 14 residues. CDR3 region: CASSPTGRETEAFF. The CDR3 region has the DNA TGTGCCAGCAGCCCGACAGGGAGGGAGACTGAAGCTTTCTTT.

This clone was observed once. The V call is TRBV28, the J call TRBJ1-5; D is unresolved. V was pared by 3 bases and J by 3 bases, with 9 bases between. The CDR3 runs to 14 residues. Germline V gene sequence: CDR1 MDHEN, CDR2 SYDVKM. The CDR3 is CASSLVPLNQPQHF. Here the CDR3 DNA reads TGTGCCAGCAGTTTGGTCCCGCTCAATCAGCCCCAGCATTTT.

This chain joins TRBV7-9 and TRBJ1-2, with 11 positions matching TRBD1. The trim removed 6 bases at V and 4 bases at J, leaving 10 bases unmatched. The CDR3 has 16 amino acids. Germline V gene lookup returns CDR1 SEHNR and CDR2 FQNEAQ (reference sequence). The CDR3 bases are TGTGCCAGCAGGGCCGGGACAGGGGGAACCTTCTATGGCTACACCTTC. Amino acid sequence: CASRAGTGGTFYGYTF.

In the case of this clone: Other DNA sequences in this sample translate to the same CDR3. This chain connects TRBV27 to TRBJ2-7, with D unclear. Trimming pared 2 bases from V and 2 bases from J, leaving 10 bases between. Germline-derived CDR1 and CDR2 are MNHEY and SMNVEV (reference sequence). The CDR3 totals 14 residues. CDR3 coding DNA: TGTGCCAGCAGTTTAGGCGGCATGACCTACGAGCAGTACTTC. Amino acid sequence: CASSLGGMTYEQYF.

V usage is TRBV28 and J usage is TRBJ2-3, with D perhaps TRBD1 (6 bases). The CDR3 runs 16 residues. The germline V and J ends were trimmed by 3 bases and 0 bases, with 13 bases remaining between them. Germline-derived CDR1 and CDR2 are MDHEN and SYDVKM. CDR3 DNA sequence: TGTGCCAGCAGTTTTGGACAGTCGCCTAGCACAGATACGCAGTATTTT. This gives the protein CASSFGQSPSTDTQYF.

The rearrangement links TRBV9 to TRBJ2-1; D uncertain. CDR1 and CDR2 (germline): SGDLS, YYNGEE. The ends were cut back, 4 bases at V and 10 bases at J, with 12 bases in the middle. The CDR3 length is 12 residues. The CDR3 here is CASSHPGDEQFF. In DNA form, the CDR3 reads TGTGCCAGCAGCCACCCTGGAGACGAGCAGTTCTTC. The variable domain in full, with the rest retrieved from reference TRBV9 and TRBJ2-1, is DSGVTQTPKHLITATGQRVTLRCSPRSGDLSVYWYQQSLDQGLQFLIQYYNGEERAKGNILERFSAQQFPDLHSELNLSSLELGDSALYFCASSHPGDEQFFGPGTRLTVL.

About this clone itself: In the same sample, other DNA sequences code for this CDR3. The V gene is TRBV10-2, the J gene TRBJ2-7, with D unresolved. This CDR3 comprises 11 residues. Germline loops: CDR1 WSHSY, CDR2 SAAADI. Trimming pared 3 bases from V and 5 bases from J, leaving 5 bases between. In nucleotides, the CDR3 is TGCGCCAGCAGTGAAATCCACGAGCAGTACTTC. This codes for CASSEIHEQYF.

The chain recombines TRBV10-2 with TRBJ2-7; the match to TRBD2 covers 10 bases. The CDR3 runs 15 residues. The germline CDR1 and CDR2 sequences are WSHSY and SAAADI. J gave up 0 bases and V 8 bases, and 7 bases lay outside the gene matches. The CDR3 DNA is TGCGCCAGCGAACCGGGACTAGCGAACTCCTACGAGCAGTACTTC. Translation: CASEPGLANSYEQYF.

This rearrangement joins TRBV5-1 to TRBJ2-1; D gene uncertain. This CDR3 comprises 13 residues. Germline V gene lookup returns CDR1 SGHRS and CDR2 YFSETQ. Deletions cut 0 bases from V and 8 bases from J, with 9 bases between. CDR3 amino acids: CASSLVVSHEQFF. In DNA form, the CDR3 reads TGCGCCAGCAGCTTGGTGGTGAGTCATGAGCAGTTCTTC.

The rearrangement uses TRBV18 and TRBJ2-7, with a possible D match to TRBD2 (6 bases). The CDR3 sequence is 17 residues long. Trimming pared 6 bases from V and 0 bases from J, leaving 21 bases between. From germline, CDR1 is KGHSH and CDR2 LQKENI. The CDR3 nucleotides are TGTGCCAGCTCCCCGACCGGGGAGGCCCAGTCCTCCTACGAGCAGTACTTC. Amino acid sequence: CASSPTGEAQSSYEQYF.

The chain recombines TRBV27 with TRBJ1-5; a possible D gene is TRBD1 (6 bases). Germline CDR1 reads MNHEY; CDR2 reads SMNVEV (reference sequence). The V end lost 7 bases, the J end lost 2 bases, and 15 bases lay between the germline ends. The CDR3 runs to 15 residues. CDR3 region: CASKTGIGGNQPQHF. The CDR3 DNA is TGTGCCAGCAAGACAGGCATAGGGGGCAATCAGCCCCAGCATTTT.

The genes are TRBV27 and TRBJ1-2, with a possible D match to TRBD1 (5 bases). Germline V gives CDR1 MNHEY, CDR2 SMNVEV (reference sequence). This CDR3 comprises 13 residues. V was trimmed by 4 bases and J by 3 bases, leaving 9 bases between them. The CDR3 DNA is TGTGCCAGCAGTTGGGGCGGGGACTATGGCTACACCTTC. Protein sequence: CASSWGGDYGYTF.

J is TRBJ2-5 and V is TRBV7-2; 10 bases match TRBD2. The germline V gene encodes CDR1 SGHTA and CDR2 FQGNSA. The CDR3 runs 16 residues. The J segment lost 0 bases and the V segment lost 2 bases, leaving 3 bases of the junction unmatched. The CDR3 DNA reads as TGTGCCAGCAGCTTAACTAGCGGGATTAACCAAGAGACCCAGTACTTC. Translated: CASSLTSGINQETQYF. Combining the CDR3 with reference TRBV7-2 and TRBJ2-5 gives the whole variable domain GAGVSQSPSNKVTEKGKDVELRCDPISGHTALYWYRQSLGQGLEFLIYFQGNSAPDKSGLPSDRFSAERTGGSVSTLTIQRTQQEDSAVYLCASSLTSGINQETQYFGPGTRLLVL.

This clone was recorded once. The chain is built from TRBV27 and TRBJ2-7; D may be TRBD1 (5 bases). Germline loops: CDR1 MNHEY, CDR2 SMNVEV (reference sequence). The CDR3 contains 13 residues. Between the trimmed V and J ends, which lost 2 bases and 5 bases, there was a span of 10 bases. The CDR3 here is CASSLGHKNEQYF. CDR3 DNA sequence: TGTGCCAGCAGTTTAGGACACAAAAACGAGCAGTACTTC.

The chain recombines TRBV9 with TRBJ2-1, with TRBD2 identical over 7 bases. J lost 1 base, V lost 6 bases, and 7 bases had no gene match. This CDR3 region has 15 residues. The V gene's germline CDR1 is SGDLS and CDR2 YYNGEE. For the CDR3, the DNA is TGTGCCAGCACCGTTGGCGGGAGTTCCTACAATGAGCAGTTCTTC. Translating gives CASTVGGSSYNEQFF.

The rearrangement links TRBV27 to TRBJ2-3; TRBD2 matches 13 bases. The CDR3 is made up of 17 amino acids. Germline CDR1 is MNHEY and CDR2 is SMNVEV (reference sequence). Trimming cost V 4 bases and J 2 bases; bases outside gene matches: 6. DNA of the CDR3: TGTGCCAGCAGTTCCCTCACTAGCGGGGGGGTCACAGATACGCAGTATTTT. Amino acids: CASSSLTSGGVTDTQYF.

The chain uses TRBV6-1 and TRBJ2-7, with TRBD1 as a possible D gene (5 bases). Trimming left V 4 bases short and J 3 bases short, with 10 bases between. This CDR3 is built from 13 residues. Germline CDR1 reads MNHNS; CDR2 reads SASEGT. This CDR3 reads CASSVSDSYEQYF. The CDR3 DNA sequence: TGTGCCAGCAGTGTTAGTGACAGCTACGAGCAGTACTTC.

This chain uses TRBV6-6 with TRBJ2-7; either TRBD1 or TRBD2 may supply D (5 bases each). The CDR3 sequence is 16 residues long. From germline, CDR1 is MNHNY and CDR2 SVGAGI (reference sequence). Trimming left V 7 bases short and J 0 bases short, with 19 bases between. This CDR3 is CASNPGNTGLSYEQYF. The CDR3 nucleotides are TGTGCCAGCAACCCGGGGAATACAGGCCTCTCCTACGAGCAGTACTTC.

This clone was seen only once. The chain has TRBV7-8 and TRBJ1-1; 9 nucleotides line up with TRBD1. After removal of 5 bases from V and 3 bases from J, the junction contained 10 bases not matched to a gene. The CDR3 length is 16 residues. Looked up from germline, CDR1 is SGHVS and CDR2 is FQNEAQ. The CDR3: CASSLRGTGGYTEAFF. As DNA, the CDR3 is TGTGCCAGCAGCCTTAGGGGCACAGGGGGCTACACTGAAGCTTTCTTT.

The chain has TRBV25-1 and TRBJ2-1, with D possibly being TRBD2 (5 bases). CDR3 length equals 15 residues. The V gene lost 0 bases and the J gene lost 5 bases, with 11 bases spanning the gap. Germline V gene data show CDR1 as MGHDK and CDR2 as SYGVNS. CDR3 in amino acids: CASSEYSGLNNEQFF. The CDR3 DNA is TGTGCCAGCAGTGAATACTCAGGACTCAACAATGAGCAGTTCTTC.